Below, 10 T cell receptor beta chains from the same sample are listed, as sequenced in a study of metastatic and nonmetastatic thyroid tumors. TCRdb re-clonotyped the PCR reads through MiXCR. The sample holds 70,000 or so clones, approximately 15% seen once. The entire patient cohort was treatment-naive prior to thyroid surgery. Material for sequencing was blood. These TCRs come from a male donor with papillary thyroid cancer or a benign thyroid nodule (not recorded which). Some clones in this sample may be carry-over from other donors' samples.

This clone was counted ten times or more. A single base separates this from a much larger clone, so it may be a read error. The chain uses TRBV12-3 or TRBV12-4 and TRBJ1-2; weak D call: TRBD1 (5 bases). V lost 5 bases, J lost 4 bases, and 8 bases lay in between. This CDR3 spans 12 amino acids. CDR3 in DNA: TGTGCCAGCAGTAACAGGAGCTATGGCTACACCTTC. Protein: CASSNRSYGYTF.

This chain joins TRBV20-1 and TRBJ2-2; maybe TRBD1 (5 bases). Germline V gene sequence: CDR1 DFQATT, CDR2 SNEGSKA (reference sequence). The CDR3 is made up of 14 amino acids. With 5 bases removed from V and 6 bases from J, the gap between germline ends came to 16 bases. The CDR3 sequence: CSAPGQGRAGELFF. CDR3 nucleotides: TGCAGTGCTCCAGGTCAGGGTCGGGCCGGGGAGCTGTTTTTT.

There are many counts of this clone. This CDR3 is CASSQGTSGHYNEQFF. CDR3 bases: TGCGCCAGCAGCCAAGGGACTAGCGGACACTACAATGAGCAGTTCTTC. The J gene is TRBJ2-1, the V gene TRBV4-1, with 10 positions matching TRBD2. The CDR3 consists of 16 residues. The V gene end was trimmed by 1 base and the J gene end by 3 bases; junction bases not matched to a gene: 3. The germline gives CDR1 MGHRA, CDR2 YSYEKL.

This clone was counted ten times or more. The genes are TRBV5-6 and TRBJ2-7; the match to TRBD2 covers 7 bases. CDR3 length: 17 residues. CDR1 is SGHDT, CDR2 YYEEEE, per germline. V gave up 1 base and J gave up 1 base; unmatched junction bases: 11. Here the CDR3 DNA reads TGTGCCAGCAGCTTGTGGGGTATGCGGGAGATTTCCTACGAGCAGTACGTC. Translating gives CASSLWGMREISYEQYV.

The V gene is TRBV4-2, the J gene TRBJ1-1, with D unresolved. The CDR3 is 14 residues long. Germline CDR1 LGHNA, CDR2 YNFKEQ. Trimming took off 0 bases at V and 9 bases at J, with 14 bases between the two ends. In DNA form, the CDR3 reads TGTGCCAGCAGCCAAGATTCTTTAAGCCGTCAAGCTTTCTTT. Its protein is CASSQDSLSRQAFF.

This clone was seen ten or more times. The rearrangement uses TRBV4-1 and TRBJ2-1, with 8 bases matching TRBD2. Germline CDR1 is MGHRA and CDR2 is YSYEKL. With 5 bases clipped from V and 3 bases from J, the junction kept 6 bases outside the gene matches. The CDR3 consists of 15 residues. The CDR3 is CASSEGTRVYNEQFF. DNA of the CDR3: TGCGCCAGCAGCGAAGGGACTAGGGTCTACAATGAGCAGTTCTTC.

There are many counts of this clone. V usage is TRBV25-1 and J usage is TRBJ2-2; 10 bases are a match to TRBD2. Trimming removed 5 bases from V and 6 bases from J; junction bases left unmatched: 12. This CDR3 is 17 amino acids long. Germline V gives CDR1 MGHDK, CDR2 SYGVNS. The CDR3 region is CASSPPRLAGEAGELFF. The CDR3 bases are TGTGCCAGCAGTCCCCCGCGGCTAGCGGGAGAGGCCGGGGAGCTGTTTTTT.

Ten or more counts support this clone. The chain uses TRBV6-6 and TRBJ1-2, with D unresolved. This CDR3 is built from 15 residues. Trimming cost V 0 bases and J 4 bases, with 12 bases left between them. The germline V gene encodes CDR1 MNHNY and CDR2 SVGAGI (reference sequence). CDR3 residues: CASSYSNSGTYGYTF. The CDR3, as DNA: TGTGCCAGCAGTTACTCGAATTCGGGAACCTATGGCTACACCTTC.

Ten or more counts support this clone. The chain recombines TRBV11-3 with TRBJ2-1; 7 positions match TRBD2. Per the germline V gene, CDR1 is SGHNT and CDR2 is YENEEA. V was pared by 3 bases and J by 4 bases, with 6 bases of the junction left unmatched. The CDR3 runs 15 residues. DNA for the CDR3: TGTGCCAGCAGCTTGGGCGGGAGTGGTTACAATGAGCAGTTCTTC. The encoded protein is CASSLGGSGYNEQFF.

Regarding this clone: At one end, the junction sequence differs from germline, possibly due to a read error. This chain joins TRBV19 and TRBJ1-2; 9 bases map to TRBD1. The germline CDR1 and CDR2 sequences are LNHDA and SQIVND (reference sequence). The CDR3 is 12 amino acids. CDR3 nucleotide sequence: TGTACCAGTAGTGGACAGGGGCATTGCTACACCTTC. Protein sequence: CTSSGQGHCYTF.